Presented here are 3 T cell receptor beta chains from one specimen sequenced in a study of T cells after yellow fever vaccination. TCRdb recomputed calls from the 5' RACE reads with MiXCR, one row per CDR3 protein. The sample has about 630,000 distinct CDR3 sequences; roughly an eighth are singletons. The specimen comprised PBMCs, sampled on the day of the yellow fever booster vaccination. These receptors came from a man aged 30-40 years who received the YFV17D yellow fever vaccine.

Notes on this clonotype: A much larger clonotype is one base distant, so this may be a read error. V and J are TRBV3-1 and TRBJ2-2; 10 bases align to TRBD2. CDR1 LGHDT and CDR2 YNNKEL come from the germline V gene (reference sequence). This CDR3 is 18 amino acids long. CDR3 nucleotides: TGTGCCAGCACCCAAGATCTGACTAGCGGGCGGAACACCGGGGAGCTGTTTTTT. Amino acids: CASTQDLTSGRNTGELFF.

This clonotype appeared many times. This chain uses TRBV15 with TRBJ2-3; D is uncertain. Trimming cost V 1 base and J 3 bases, with 2 bases left between them. The germline CDR1 and CDR2 sequences are LNHNV and YYDKDF (reference sequence). The CDR3 is 12 residues long. CDR3 nucleotide sequence: TGTGCCACCAGCAGAGTGACAGATACGCAGTATTTT. Residues: CATSRVTDTQYF.

This chain uses TRBV4-3 with TRBJ2-7; D gene ambiguous. The CDR3 covers 16 residues. Germline CDR1 is LGHNA and CDR2 is YSLEER. V lost 0 bases and J 2 bases, leaving 14 bases between the germline ends. For the CDR3, the DNA is TGCGCCAGCAGCCAAGATATAACCTTCTCCGCCTACGAGCAGTACTTC. It codes for CASSQDITFSAYEQYF.